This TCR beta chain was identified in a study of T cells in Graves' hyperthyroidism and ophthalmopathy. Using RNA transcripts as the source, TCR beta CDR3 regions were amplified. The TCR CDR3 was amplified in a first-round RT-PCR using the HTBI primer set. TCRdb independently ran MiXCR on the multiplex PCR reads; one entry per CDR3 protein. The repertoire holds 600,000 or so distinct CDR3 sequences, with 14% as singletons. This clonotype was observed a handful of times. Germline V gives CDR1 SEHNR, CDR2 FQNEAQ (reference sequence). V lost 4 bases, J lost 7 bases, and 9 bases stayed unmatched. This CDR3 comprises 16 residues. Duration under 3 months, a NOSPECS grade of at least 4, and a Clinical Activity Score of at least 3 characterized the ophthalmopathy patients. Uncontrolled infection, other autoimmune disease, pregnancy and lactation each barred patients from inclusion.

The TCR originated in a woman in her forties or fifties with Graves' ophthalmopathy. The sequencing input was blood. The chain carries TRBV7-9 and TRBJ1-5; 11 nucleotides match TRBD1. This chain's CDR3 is CASSSAGTGGKQPQHF. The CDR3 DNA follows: TGTGCCAGCAGCTCAGCAGGGACAGGGGGTAAACAGCCCCAGCATTTT.